The subject of this entry is one TCR beta chain. The trim removed 6 bases at V and 3 bases at J, leaving 6 bases unmatched. Germline CDR1 is SGDLS and CDR2 is YYNGEE. This CDR3 is 14 amino acids long. The sample originates from a study of blood T cell repertoires in COVID-19. Original methodology: How many nucleated cells were present was estimated from reference gene primer amplification. Using immunoSEQ multiplex PCR, the repertoire was profiled, and TCRdb retains in-frame clones only, with some absent. V, J and clone size are those of that table, while D and trimming were read from the DNA. The data show 360,000 or so clones, 85% to 90% seen once.

Sequences were obtained from PBMCs or T cells enriched from blood (not recorded which). V gene TRBV9 combines with J gene TRBJ1-2; 9 bases are shared with TRBD1. The clonotype was recovered from a woman in her 30s who had recovered from COVID-19. The CDR3 nucleotides are TGTGCCAGCAACAGGGGGCGGGAAGACTATGGCTACACCTTC. Its translation: CASNRGREDYGYTF.